The T cell receptor beta chain described here comes from a study of T cell responses to AZD1222 COVID-19 vaccine. Regarding this clone: Its specificity is not known.

General study findings and limits: Following two doses of AZD1222, Spike-specific TCR breadth and depth rose.

Generated by immunoSEQ multiplex PCR, the TCRdb table keeps only in-frame clones and is missing some. The table records fewer than 130,000 clones, over 75% of them present only once. V lost 6 bases, J lost 1 base, and 10 bases lay in between. The germline gives CDR1 SGHRS, CDR2 YFSETQ. This CDR3 contains 14 residues. The J gene is TRBJ2-2, the V gene TRBV5-1, with D possibly TRBD2 on 5 matching bases. This sequence was found in an adult in good health. The source was peripheral blood, collected on day 0 of AZD1222 vaccination. In nucleotides, the CDR3 is TGCGCCAGCAATCGGGGTCAGAACACCGGGGAGCTGTTTTTT. It specifies CASNRGQNTGELFF.